This paragraph covers one T cell receptor (beta chain) sequence. This PCR relied on a set of 60 Vbeta primers and 13 Jbeta primers. Repertoires were generated with immunoSEQ multiplex PCR, while TCRdb's copy carries only in-frame clones and drops some. This sample contains 200,000 or so clones. The sample is drawn from a study of cytomegalovirus exposure and HLA in healthy donors. Across the study: About 80 million unique TCRs, all from HLA-typed donors, were included in an early release of the data.

This CDR3 is built from 16 residues. CDR1 is MGHRA, CDR2 YSYEKL, per germline. V gave up 4 bases and J gave up 4 bases, with 17 bases separating them. Sequenced sample: PBMCs. V usage is TRBV4-1 and J usage is TRBJ2-1; D unresolved. This receptor was taken from a boy aged 5-17 years in good health and CMV-seronegative. CDR3 region: CASSRGYTSVYNEQFF. DNA for the CDR3: TGCGCCAGCAGCCGAGGCTACACTTCGGTATACAATGAGCAGTTCTTC.